This T cell receptor (beta chain) is drawn from a study of technical replicates of blood from several donors. The CDR3 extends over 15 amino acids. V was pared by 4 bases and J by 9 bases, with 20 bases between. The germline gives CDR1 SGDLS, CDR2 YYNGEE. TCRdb keeps only in-frame clones here, not all; method: immunoSEQ multiplex PCR. This table holds more than 70,000 clones, about 90% found once. The sequenced sample was T cells isolated from PBMCs. This clonotype was sampled from a human donor in good health. The genes are TRBV9 and TRBJ2-1; perhaps TRBD2 as D (7 bases). The CDR3 protein is CASSLGGGLGPEQFF. The CDR3 DNA reads TGTGCCAGCAGCCTGGGGGGGGGCCTCGGTCCTGAGCAGTTCTTC.